One and the same sample provided the 22 T cell receptor beta chains below, sequenced in a study of cytotoxic CD8 clonotypes in ibrutinib-treated CLL. Profiled with immunoSEQ multiplex PCR; TCRdb holds only in-frame clones, not every one. The sample consists of just over 65,000 clones, about 64% of them appearing once. This specimen was PBMCs, taken after 12 months of ibrutinib treatment. The receptors were sampled from a human donor with chronic lymphocytic leukemia.

The chain is built from TRBV4-3 and TRBJ2-1; 11 bases are a match to TRBD1. The CDR3 is 16 amino acids. Germline lookup yields CDR1 LGHNA and CDR2 YSLEER. V was clipped by 4 bases and J by 4 bases; unmatched bases: 6. DNA of the CDR3: TGCGCCAGCAGCCGGGGTGGGACAGGGGGATACAATGAGCAGTTCTTC. It yields the protein CASSRGGTGGYNEQFF.

As to this clone: A junction boundary mismatches the germline segment, possibly from a read error. The V call is TRBV10-3, the J call TRBJ1-4; the D is unclear. Germline V CDR1 and CDR2: ENHRY, SYGVKD. The CDR3 consists of 15 residues. The CDR3 reads CASSEAPRGNEKLFF. As DNA, the CDR3 is TGTGCCAGCAGTGAAGCGCCTCGGGGAAATGAAAAACTGTTTTTT.

V gene TRBV10-1 combines with J gene TRBJ2-5; 12 bases are shared with TRBD2. V was pared by 5 bases and J by 5 bases, with 3 bases of the junction left unmatched. The CDR3 totals 14 residues. CDR1 WNHNN and CDR2 SYGVQD come from the germline V gene (reference sequence). CDR3 nucleotides: TGCGCCAGCAGTCTAGCGGGGGGGTCGGAGACCCAGTACTTC. Its translation is CASSLAGGSETQYF.

V and J are TRBV30 and TRBJ2-2; tentatively, D is TRBD2 (6 bases). V was pared by 2 bases and J by 7 bases, with 8 bases between. Germline CDR1 and CDR2: GTSNPN and SVGIG (reference sequence). The CDR3 sequence is 12 residues long. The CDR3 nucleotides read TGTGCCTGGAGTCGGGGACTCGGGGAGCTGTTTTTT. Its translation is CAWSRGLGELFF.

This clone was counted a few times. The chain combines TRBV15 with TRBJ1-2; D remains ambiguous. This CDR3 has 15 amino acids. Looked up from germline, CDR1 is LNHNV and CDR2 is YYDKDF (reference sequence). V lost 0 bases, J lost 4 bases, and 12 bases lay in between. The CDR3: CATSRDVGSGYGYTF. The CDR3 nucleotides are TGTGCCACCAGCAGAGACGTGGGCAGCGGCTATGGCTACACCTTC.

The chain couples TRBV7-2 to TRBJ2-1; TRBD1 aligns across 10 bases. In germline, CDR1 is SGHTA, CDR2 FQGNSA. The CDR3 loop spans 15 amino acids. The V gene end was trimmed by 5 bases and the J gene end by 7 bases; junction bases not matched to a gene: 8. This chain's CDR3 is CASSPRTGGSNEQFF. CDR3 nucleotides: TGTGCCAGCAGCCCGAGGACAGGGGGATCAAATGAGCAGTTCTTC. Complete variable domain (other parts from reference TRBV7-2 and TRBJ2-1): GAGVSQSPSNKVTEKGKDVELRCDPISGHTALYWYRQSLGQGLEFLIYFQGNSAPDKSGLPSDRFSAERTGGSVSTLTIQRTQQEDSAVYLCASSPRTGGSNEQFFGPGTRLTVL.

The rearrangement links TRBV7-9 to TRBJ2-3; perhaps TRBD1 as D (6 bases). V was pared by 5 bases and J by 8 bases, with 17 bases between. The CDR3 has 14 residues. The germline CDR1 and CDR2 sequences are SEHNR and FQNEAQ (reference sequence). This CDR3 is CASSPRTDLVTQYF. DNA of the CDR3: TGTGCCAGCAGCCCTCGGACAGATCTCGTTACGCAGTATTTT.

V and J are TRBV11-2 and TRBJ1-2; D is unresolved. Germline CDR1 and CDR2: SGHAT and FQNNGV. The CDR3 runs 11 residues. V dropped 1 base and J dropped 8 bases, with 5 bases sitting between them. This chain's CDR3 is CASSLAGGYTF. The CDR3 DNA reads as TGTGCCAGCAGCTTAGCGGGCGGCTACACCTTC.

In this sample, this clone turned up once. The DNA of the CDR3 is TGTGCCAGCTCACCCCCGACAGGGAGCAATGAGCAGTTCTTC. It yields the protein CASSPPTGSNEQFF. V usage is TRBV18 and J usage is TRBJ2-1; TRBD1 agrees at 7 bases. Germline V gives CDR1 KGHSH, CDR2 LQKENI. CDR3 length equals 14 residues. V gave up 3 bases and J gave up 6 bases; unmatched junction bases: 5.

The chain is built from TRBV29-1 and TRBJ1-4; D gene ambiguous. Germline V CDR1 and CDR2: SQVTM, ANQGSEA. The CDR3 spans 14 residues. The V end was cut by 7 bases, the J end by 4 bases, with 16 bases between. The CDR3 here is CSALVWGNNEKLFF. CDR3 DNA sequence: TGCAGCGCCCTTGTTTGGGGTAATAATGAAAAACTGTTTTTT.

The chain is built from TRBV21-1 and TRBJ1-2; the tabulated D call, TRBD1, remains unverified against the DNA. TRBV21-1 is listed as a pseudogene. The CDR3 has 17 residues. Here the CDR3 reads CASSPEGAGGVDYGYTF. In DNA, the CDR3 is TGTGCCAGCAGTCCAGAAGGAGCAGGGGGCGTCGACTATGGCTACACCTTC.

This rearrangement joins TRBV5-1 to TRBJ2-5, with a possible D match to TRBD2 (5 bases). There are 13 residues in the CDR3. CDR1 is SGHRS and CDR2 is YFSETQ in the germline V gene. V was shortened by 4 bases and J by 2 bases, with 9 bases between the two germline ends. Here the CDR3 DNA reads TGCGCCAGCAGCACCACGGGACAAGAGACCCAGTACTTC. Translating gives CASSTTGQETQYF.

This chain joins TRBV7-2 and TRBJ1-5; no reliable D call. The CDR3 covers 16 residues. Germline V gene data show CDR1 as SGHTA and CDR2 as FQGNSA. V was trimmed by 4 bases and J by 3 bases, leaving 16 bases between them. CDR3 loop: CASSYEILRDNQPQHF. In nucleotides, the CDR3 is TGTGCCAGCAGCTACGAGATTTTGAGGGACAATCAGCCCCAGCATTTT.

The chain uses TRBV11-2 and TRBJ1-2; unclear D gene. Germline-derived CDR1 and CDR2 are SGHAT and FQNNGV. The CDR3 is 14 amino acids. The V and J ends lost 4 bases and 5 bases respectively, with 14 bases between them. The CDR3 here is CASSYGPGAYGYTF. As DNA, the CDR3 is TGTGCCAGCAGCTACGGACCCGGAGCATATGGCTACACCTTC.

The chain is built from TRBV7-6 and TRBJ1-1; 7 nucleotides align to TRBD1. CDR3 length: 15 residues. Germline-derived CDR1 and CDR2 are SGHVS and FNYEAQ. The ends lost 5 bases at V and 5 bases at J; junction bases unmatched: 11. CDR3 in amino acids: CASSNPYRGRTEAFF. DNA for the CDR3: TGTGCCAGCAGCAACCCATACAGGGGAAGGACTGAAGCTTTCTTT.

The chain is built from TRBV6-1 and TRBJ1-5, with D tentatively TRBD1 (6 bases). CDR1 is MNHNS, CDR2 SASEGT, per germline. Trimming left V 2 bases short and J 4 bases short, with 9 bases between. There are 14 residues in the CDR3. The CDR3 protein is CASSETQGNQPQHF. The CDR3 coding sequence is TGTGCCAGCAGTGAAACTCAGGGGAATCAGCCCCAGCATTTT.

V and J are TRBV30 and TRBJ2-7; the match to TRBD1 covers 10 bases. Unmatched junction bases numbered 8, after V lost 1 base and J lost 5 bases. CDR1 GTSNPN and CDR2 SVGIG come from the germline V gene (reference sequence). The CDR3 spans 15 residues. The CDR3 coding sequence is TGTGCCTGGAGTGCCCCCGACAGGGGGCGAAACGAGCAGTACTTC. This translates into CAWSAPDRGRNEQYF.

The rearrangement links TRBV7-2 to TRBJ2-7; D may be TRBD1 (6 bases). Germline V gene lookup returns CDR1 SGHTA and CDR2 FQGNSA. Trimming cost V 6 bases and J 7 bases, with 13 bases left between them. This CDR3 contains 12 residues. DNA for the CDR3: TGTGCCAGCAGTTCACAGGGTGGAGAGCAGTACTTC. Protein: CASSSQGGEQYF. Full variable domain (outside the CDR3, taken from reference TRBV7-2 and TRBJ2-7): GAGVSQSPSNKVTEKGKDVELRCDPISGHTALYWYRQSLGQGLEFLIYFQGNSAPDKSGLPSDRFSAERTGGSVSTLTIQRTQQEDSAVYLCASSSQGGEQYFGPGTRLTVT.

The chain joins TRBV28 to TRBJ1-2, with D uncertain. Germline V CDR1 and CDR2: MDHEN, SYDVKM. The V end lost 2 bases, the J end lost 2 bases, and 15 bases lay between the germline ends. The CDR3 loop spans 16 amino acids. CDR3 DNA: TGTGCCAGCAGTTTAGGGGTCGTAGGCCGAAACTATGGCTACACCTTC. Its translation is CASSLGVVGRNYGYTF.

About this clone: One end of the junction varies from germline; a read error may be responsible. This chain uses TRBV7-9 with TRBJ1-2, with D unclear. The CDR3 covers 13 residues. Germline CDR1 is SEHNR and CDR2 is FQNEAQ (reference sequence). Written as DNA, the CDR3 is TGTGCCAGCAGCTTAGTTGGGTCCGGTCTTCTTGGCTTC. This translates into CASSLVGSGLLGF.

CDR3 sequence: CASSSYRDTLGETQYF. CDR3 nucleotides: TGTGCCAGCAGTTCTTATCGGGACACGTTGGGGGAGACCCAGTACTTC. The chain links TRBV27 to TRBJ2-5; the D gene is possibly TRBD1 (6 bases). V lost 4 bases, J lost 5 bases, and 20 bases lay in between. Germline V gene lookup returns CDR1 MNHEY and CDR2 SMNVEV (reference sequence). The CDR3 length is 16 residues.

The table lists this clone with a few counts. The V call is TRBV10-3, the J call TRBJ1-6; 8 bases map to TRBD1. CDR3 length: 14 residues. CDR1 and CDR2 (germline): ENHRY, SYGVKD. Trimming took 10 bases from V and 6 from J; bases not matched to a gene: 8. The CDR3 loop is CATGQGGGNSPLHF. CDR3 nucleotide sequence: TGTGCCACCGGACAGGGAGGAGGTAATTCACCCCTCCACTTT.